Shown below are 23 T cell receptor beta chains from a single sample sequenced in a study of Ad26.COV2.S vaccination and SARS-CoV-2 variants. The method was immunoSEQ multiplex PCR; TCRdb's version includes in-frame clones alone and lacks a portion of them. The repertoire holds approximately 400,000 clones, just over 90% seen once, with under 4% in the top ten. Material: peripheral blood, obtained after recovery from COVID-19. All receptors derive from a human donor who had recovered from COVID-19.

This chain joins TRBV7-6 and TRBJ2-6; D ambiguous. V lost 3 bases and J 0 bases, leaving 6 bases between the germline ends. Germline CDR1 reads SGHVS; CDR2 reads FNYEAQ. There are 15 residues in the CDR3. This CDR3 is CASSFPPSGANVLTF. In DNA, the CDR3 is TGTGCCAGCAGCTTCCCCCCCTCTGGGGCCAACGTCCTGACTTTC.

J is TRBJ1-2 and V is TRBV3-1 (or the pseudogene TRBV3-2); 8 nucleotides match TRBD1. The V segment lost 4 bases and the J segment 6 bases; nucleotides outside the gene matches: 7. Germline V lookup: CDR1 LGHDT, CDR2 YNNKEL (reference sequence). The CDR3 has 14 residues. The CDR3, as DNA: TGTGCCAGCAGCCCCCGACAGGGGAGGAATGGCTACACCTTC. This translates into CASSPRQGRNGYTF.

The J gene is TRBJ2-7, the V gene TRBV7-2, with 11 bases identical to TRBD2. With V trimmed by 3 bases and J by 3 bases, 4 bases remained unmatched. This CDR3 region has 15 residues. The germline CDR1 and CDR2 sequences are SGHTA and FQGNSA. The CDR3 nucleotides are TGTGCCAGCAGCTTTACCGGGACTAGCGGCTACGAGCAGTACTTC. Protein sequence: CASSFTGTSGYEQYF.

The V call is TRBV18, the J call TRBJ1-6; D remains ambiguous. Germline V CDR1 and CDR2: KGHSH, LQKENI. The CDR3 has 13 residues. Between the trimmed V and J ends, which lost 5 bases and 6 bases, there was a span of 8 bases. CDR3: CASSMGSNSPLHF. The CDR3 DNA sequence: TGTGCCAGCTCAATGGGGAGTAATTCACCCCTCCACTTT.

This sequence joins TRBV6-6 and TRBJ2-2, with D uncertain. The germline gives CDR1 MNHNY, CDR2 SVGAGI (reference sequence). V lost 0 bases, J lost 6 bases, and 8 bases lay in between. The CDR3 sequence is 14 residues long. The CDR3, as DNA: TGTGCCAGCAGTTACTCCCCCTTGTCCGGGGAGCTGTTTTTT. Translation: CASSYSPLSGELFF.

CDR3 nucleotides: TGTGCCAGCAGCCCGGGACATACCTACGAGCAGTACTTC. It specifies CASSPGHTYEQYF. The chain joins TRBV5-4 to TRBJ2-7; tentatively, D is TRBD1 (6 bases). V gave up 4 bases and J gave up 2 bases, with 10 bases separating them. The CDR3 spans 13 residues. Germline lookup yields CDR1 SGHNT and CDR2 YYREEE (reference sequence).

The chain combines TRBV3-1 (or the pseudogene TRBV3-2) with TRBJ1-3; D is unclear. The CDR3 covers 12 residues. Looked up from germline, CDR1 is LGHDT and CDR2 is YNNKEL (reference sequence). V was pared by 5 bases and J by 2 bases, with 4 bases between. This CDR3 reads CASSAPGNTIYF. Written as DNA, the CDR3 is TGTGCCAGCAGCGCTCCTGGAAACACCATATATTTT.

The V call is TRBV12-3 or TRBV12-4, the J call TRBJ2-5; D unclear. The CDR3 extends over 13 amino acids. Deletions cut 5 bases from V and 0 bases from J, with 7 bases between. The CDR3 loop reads CASSPRNQETQYF. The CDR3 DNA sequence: TGTGCCAGCAGTCCCCGGAACCAAGAGACCCAGTACTTC.

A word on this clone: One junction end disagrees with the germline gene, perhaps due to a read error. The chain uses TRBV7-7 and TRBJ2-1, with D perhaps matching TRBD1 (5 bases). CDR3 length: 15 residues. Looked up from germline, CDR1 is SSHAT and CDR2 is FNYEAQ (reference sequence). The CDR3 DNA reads TGTGCTAGCAGCTCAGACCCAGTTCAGGGCGGAGAGCAGTTCTTC. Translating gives CASSSDPVQGGEQFF.

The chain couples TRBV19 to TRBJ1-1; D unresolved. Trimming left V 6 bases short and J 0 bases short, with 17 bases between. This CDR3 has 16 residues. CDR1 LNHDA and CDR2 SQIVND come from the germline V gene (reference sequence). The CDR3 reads CASSPLKGAMNTEAFF. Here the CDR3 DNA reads TGTGCCAGTAGCCCCCTTAAGGGAGCAATGAACACTGAAGCTTTCTTT.

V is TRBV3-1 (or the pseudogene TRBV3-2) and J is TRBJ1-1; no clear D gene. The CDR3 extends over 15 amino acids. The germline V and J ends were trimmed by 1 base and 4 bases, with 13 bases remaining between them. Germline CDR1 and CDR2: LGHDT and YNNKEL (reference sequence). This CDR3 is CASSQGQAVGTEAFF. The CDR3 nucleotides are TGTGCCAGCAGCCAAGGTCAGGCCGTCGGCACTGAAGCTTTCTTT.

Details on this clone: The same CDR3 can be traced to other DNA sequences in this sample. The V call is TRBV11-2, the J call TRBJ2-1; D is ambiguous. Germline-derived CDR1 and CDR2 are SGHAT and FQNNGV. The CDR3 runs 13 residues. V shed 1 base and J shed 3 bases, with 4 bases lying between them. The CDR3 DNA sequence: TGTGCCAGCAGCTTAGCCAGCTACAATGAGCAGTTCTTC. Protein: CASSLASYNEQFF.

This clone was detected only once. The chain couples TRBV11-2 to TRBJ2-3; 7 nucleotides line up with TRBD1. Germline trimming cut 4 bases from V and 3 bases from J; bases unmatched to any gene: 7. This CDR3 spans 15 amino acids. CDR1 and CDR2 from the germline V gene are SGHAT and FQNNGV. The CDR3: CASSYRTGLTDTQYF. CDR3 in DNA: TGTGCCAGCAGCTATAGGACAGGTCTTACAGATACGCAGTATTTT.

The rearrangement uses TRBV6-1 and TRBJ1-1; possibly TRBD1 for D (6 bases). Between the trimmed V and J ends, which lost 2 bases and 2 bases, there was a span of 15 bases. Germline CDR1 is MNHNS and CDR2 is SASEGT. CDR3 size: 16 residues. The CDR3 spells CASSEKFRGLNTEAFF. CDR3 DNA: TGTGCCAGCAGTGAAAAGTTCAGGGGACTTAACACTGAAGCTTTCTTT.

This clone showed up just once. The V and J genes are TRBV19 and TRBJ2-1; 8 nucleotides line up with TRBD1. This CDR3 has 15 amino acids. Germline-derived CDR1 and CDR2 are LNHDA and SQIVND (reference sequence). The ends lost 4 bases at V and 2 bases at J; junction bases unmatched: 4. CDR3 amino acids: CASSTQGAPYNEQFF. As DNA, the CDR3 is TGTGCCAGTAGTACCCAGGGGGCCCCCTACAATGAGCAGTTCTTC.

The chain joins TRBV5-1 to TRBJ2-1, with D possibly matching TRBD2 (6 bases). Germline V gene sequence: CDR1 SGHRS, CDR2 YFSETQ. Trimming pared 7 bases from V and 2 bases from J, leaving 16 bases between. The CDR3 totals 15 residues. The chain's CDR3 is CASGPGVGPYNEQFF. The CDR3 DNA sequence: TGCGCCAGCGGCCCGGGGGTGGGGCCCTACAATGAGCAGTTCTTC.

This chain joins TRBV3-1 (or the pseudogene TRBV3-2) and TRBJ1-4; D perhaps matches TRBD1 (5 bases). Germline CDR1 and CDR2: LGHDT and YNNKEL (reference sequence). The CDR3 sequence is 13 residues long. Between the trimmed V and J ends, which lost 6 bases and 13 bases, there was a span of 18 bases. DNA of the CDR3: TGTGCCAGCAGGTACAGTGACGAAGGGACACTGTTTTTT. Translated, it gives CASRYSDEGTLFF.

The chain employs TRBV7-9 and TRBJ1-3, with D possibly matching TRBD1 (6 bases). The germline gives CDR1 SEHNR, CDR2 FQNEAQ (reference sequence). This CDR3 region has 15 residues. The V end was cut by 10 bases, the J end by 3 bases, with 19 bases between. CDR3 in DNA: TGTGCCAACAACGGTTTACAGGGTTTTGGAAACACCATATATTTT. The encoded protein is CANNGLQGFGNTIYF.

The CDR3 loop is CASSFTSGTSYEQYF. The CDR3 bases are TGTGCCAGCAGCTTTACTAGCGGAACCTCCTACGAGCAGTACTTC. The chain combines TRBV13 with TRBJ2-7, with TRBD2 matching over 8 bases. V was clipped by 3 bases and J by 0 bases; unmatched bases: 4. CDR3 size: 15 residues. CDR1 is PRHDT, CDR2 FYEKMQ, per germline (reference sequence).

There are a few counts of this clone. Written as DNA, the CDR3 is TGTGCCAGCAGTGCCGGGACAGGGGACACCGGGGAGCTGTTTTTT. Protein: CASSAGTGDTGELFF. The chain couples TRBV6-4 to TRBJ2-2, with 10 bases matching TRBD1. Germline CDR1 is MRHNA and CDR2 is SNTAGT. The V segment lost 4 bases and the J segment 3 bases; nucleotides outside the gene matches: 2. The CDR3 is made up of 15 amino acids.

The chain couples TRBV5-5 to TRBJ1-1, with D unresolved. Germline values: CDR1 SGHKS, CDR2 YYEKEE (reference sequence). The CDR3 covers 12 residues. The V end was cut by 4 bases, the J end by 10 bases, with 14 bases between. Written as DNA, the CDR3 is TGTGCCAGCAGCGAGGGAGGCTTTGGAGCTTTCTTT. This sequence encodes CASSEGGFGAFF.

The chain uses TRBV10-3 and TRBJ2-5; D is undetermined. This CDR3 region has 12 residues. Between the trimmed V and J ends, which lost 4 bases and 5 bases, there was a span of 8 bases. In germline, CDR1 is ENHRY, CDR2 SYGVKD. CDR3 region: CAISGVGETQYF. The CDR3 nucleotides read TGTGCCATCAGTGGGGTAGGGGAGACCCAGTACTTC.

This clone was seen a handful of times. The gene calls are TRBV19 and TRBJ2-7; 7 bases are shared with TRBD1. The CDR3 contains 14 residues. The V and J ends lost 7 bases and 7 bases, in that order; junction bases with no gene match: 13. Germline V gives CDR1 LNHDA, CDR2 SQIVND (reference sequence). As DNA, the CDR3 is TGTGCCAGTACCGAACAGGGGCGGGTGGAGGAGCAGTACTTC. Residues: CASTEQGRVEEQYF.